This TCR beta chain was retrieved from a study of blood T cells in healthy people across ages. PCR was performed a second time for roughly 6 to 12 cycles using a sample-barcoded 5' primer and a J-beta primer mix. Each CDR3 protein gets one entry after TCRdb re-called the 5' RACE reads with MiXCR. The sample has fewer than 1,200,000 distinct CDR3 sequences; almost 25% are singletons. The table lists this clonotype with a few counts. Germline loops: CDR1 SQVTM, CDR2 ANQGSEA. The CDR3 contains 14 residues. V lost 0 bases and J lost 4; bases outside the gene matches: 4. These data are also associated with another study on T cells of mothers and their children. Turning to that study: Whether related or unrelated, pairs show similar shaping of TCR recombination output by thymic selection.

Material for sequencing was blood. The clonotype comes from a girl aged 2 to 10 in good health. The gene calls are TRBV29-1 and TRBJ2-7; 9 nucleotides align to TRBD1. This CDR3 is CSVEDRDRVYEQYF. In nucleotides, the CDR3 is TGCAGCGTTGAAGATCGGGACAGGGTTTACGAGCAGTACTTC.